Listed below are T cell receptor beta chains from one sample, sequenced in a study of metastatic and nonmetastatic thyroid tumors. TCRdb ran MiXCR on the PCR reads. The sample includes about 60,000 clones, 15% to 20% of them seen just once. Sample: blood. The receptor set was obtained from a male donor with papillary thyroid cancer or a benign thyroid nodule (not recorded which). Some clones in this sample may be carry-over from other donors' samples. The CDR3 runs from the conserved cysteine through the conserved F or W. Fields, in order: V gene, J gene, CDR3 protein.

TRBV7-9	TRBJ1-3	CASSLNPAGQGEYF
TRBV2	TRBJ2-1	CASRSRSGGYNEQFF
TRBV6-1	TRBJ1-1	CASSTSGEGRTEAFF
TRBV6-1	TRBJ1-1	CASRIDMNTEAFF
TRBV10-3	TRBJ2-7	CAISDGTGRDEQYF
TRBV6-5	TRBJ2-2	CASSYSTANTGELFF
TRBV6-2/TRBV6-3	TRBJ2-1	CASSWTSPDYNEQFF
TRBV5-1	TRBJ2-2	CASSLVDPSRELFF
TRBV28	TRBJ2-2	CASSSLPDGSNTGELFF
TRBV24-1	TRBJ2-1	CATGRGDNEQFF
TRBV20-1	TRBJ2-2	CSARIGYGELFF
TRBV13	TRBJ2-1	CASSSSGVTYNEQFF
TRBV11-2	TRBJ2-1	CASSPRPSTSYNEQFF
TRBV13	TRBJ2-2	CASSPGTGVNTGELFF
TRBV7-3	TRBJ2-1	CASSLRGDSEQFF
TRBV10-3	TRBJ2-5	CAIRRGESVETQYF
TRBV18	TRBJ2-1	CASHSSDNYNEQFF
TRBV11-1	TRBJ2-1	CASSFRGLAGTNEQFF
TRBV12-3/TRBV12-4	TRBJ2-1	CASSQNRWGEQFF
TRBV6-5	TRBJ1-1	CASSYTGARTEAFF
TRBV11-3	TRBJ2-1	CASSLDMGATEQFF
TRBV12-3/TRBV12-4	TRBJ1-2	CASSRGSRAVLCYTF
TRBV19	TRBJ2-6	CASRPGLQSGANVLTF
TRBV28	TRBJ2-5	CASRSDRGLLMAQYF
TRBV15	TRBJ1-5	CATSRTDNSNQPQHF
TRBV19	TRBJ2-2	CASSTRGLAGGTGELFF
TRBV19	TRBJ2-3	CASSIRREVADTQYF
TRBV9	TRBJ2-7	CASSQGQKPYEQYF
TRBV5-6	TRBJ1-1	CASSLQGHGNTEAFF
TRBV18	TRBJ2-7	CASSPPDSYEQYF
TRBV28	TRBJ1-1	CASSPQGQRNTEAFF
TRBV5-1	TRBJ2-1	CASSPRDASYNEQFF
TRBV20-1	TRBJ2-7	CSAPDLAESSYEQYF
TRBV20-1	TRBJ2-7	CSASVTSGGPYEQYF
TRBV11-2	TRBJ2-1	CASSQGTVDGVYNEQFF
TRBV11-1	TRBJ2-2	CASRLPGQGNTGELFF
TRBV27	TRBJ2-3	CASSSSGSFTDTQYF
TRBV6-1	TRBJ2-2	CASSLWENTGELFF
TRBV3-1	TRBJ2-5	CASITRTIGTQYF
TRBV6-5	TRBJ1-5	CASSLLPGRGNQPQHF
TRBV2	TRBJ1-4	CASNTGGTQDEKLFF
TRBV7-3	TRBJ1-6	CASSLARDSPLHF
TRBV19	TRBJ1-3	CASSITGTSGNTIYF
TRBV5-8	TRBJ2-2	CASSPMGGYDTGELFF
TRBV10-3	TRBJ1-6	CAISTGNSPLHF
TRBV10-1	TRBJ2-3	CASSEGMFGTDTQYF
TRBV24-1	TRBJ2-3	CATSDLGRGTDTQYF
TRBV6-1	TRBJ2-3	CASNKRGPTDTQYF
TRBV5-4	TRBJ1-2	CASSLAGQGDYGYTF
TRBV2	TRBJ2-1	CASSEATVLSSYNEQFF
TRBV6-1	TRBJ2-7	CASSARTGSFSYEQYF
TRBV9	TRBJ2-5	CASSVGLQAARQETQYF
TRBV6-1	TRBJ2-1	CASSKEGVYNEQFF
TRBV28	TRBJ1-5	CASSFGSLEGPTPQHF
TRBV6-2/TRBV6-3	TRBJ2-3	CASSYSLAGGPDTQYF